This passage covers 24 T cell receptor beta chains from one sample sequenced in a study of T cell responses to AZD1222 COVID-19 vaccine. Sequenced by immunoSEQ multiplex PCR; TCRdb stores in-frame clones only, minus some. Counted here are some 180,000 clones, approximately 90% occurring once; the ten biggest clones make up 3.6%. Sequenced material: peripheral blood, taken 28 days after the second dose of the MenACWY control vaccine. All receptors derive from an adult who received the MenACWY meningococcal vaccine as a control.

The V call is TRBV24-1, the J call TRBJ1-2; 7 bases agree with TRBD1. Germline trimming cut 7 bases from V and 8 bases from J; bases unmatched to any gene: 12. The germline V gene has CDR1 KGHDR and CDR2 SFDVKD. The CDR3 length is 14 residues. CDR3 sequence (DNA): TGTGCCACCAGCGATCAGGGGGATACTCGAGGCTACACCTTC. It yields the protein CATSDQGDTRGYTF.

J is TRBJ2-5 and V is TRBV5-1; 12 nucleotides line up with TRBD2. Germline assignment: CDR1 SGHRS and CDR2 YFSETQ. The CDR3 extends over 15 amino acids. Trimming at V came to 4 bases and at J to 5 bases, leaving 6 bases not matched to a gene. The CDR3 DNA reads TGCGCCAGCAGCGCTAGCGGGAGGGCCTATGAGACCCAGTACTTC. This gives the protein CASSASGRAYETQYF.

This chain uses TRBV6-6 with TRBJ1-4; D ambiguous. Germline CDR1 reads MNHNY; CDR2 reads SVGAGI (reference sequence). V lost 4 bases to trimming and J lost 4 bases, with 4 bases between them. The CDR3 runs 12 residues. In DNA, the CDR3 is TGTGCCAGCAGTTCGCTTAATGAAAAACTGTTTTTT. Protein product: CASSSLNEKLFF.

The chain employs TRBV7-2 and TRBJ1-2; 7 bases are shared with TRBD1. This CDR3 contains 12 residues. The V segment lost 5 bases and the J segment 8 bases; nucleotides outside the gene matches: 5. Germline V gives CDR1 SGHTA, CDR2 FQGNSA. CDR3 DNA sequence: TGTGCCAGCAGCCATGACAGGGTCGGCTACACCTTC. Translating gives CASSHDRVGYTF.

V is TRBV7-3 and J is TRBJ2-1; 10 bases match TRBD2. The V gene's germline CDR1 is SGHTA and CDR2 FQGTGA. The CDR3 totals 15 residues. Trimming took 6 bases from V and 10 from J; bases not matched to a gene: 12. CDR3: CASSMGLAGVREQFF. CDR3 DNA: TGTGCCAGCAGTATGGGGCTAGCGGGAGTCAGGGAGCAGTTCTTC.

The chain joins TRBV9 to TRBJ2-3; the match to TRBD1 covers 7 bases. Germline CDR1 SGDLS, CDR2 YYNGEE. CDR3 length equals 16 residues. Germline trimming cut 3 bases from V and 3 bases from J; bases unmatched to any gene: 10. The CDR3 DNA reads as TGTGCCAGCAGCGCTACAGGGGCGACTTCTACAGATACGCAGTATTTT. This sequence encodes CASSATGATSTDTQYF.

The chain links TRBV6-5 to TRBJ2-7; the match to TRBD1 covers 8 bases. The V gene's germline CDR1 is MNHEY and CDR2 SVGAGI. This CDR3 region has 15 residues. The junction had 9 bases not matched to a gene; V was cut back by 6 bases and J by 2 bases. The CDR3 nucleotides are TGTGCCAGCAGGCCCGCCGGACAGGGAGCCTACGAGCAGTACTTC. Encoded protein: CASRPAGQGAYEQYF.

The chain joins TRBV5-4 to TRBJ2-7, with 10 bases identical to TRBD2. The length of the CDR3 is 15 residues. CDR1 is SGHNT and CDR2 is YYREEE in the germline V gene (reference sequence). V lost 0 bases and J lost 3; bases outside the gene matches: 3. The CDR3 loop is CASSLALAGDYEQYF. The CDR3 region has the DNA TGTGCCAGCAGCTTGGCCCTAGCGGGAGACTACGAGCAGTACTTC.

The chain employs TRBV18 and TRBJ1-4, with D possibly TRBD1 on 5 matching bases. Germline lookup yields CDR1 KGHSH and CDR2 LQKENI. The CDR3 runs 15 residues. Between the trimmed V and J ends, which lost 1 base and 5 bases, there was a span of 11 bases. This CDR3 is CASSPRAGTNEKLFF. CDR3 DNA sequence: TGTGCCAGCTCACCACGGGCGGGGACGAATGAAAAACTGTTTTTT. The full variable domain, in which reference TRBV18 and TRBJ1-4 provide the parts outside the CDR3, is NAGVMQNPRHLVRRRGQEARLRCSPMKGHSHVYWYRQLPEEGLKFMVYLQKENIIDESGMPKERFSAEFPKEGPSILRIQQVVRGDSAAYFCASSPRAGTNEKLFFGSGTQLSVL.

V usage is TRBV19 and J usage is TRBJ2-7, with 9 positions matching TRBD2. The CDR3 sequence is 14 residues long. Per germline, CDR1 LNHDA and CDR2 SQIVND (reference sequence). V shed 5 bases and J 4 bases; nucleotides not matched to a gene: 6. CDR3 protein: CASSGTSFPYEQYF. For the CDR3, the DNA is TGTGCCAGTAGTGGGACTAGCTTCCCTTACGAGCAGTACTTC.

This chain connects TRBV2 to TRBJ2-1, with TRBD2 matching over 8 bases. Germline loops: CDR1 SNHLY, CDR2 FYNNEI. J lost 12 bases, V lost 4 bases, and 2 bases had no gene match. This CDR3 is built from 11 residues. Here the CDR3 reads CASSVLAGQFF. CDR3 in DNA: TGTGCCAGCAGTGTCCTAGCGGGGCAGTTCTTC. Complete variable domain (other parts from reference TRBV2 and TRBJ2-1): EPEVTQTPSHQVTQMGQEVILRCVPISNHLYFYWYRQILGQKVEFLVSFYNNEISEKSEIFDDQFSVERPDGSNFTLKIRSTKLEDSAMYFCASSVLAGQFFGPGTRLTVL.

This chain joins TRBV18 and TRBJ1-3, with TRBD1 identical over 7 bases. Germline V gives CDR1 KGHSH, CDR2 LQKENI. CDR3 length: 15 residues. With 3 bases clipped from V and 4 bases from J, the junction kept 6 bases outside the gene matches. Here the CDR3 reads CASSPVGTEGNTIYF. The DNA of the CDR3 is TGTGCCAGCTCACCGGTCGGGACAGAGGGAAACACCATATATTTT.

CDR3 in amino acids: CASSLEEDRSYEQYF. CDR3 nucleotide sequence: TGTGCCAGCAGCCTCGAAGAGGACAGGTCCTACGAGCAGTACTTC. This sequence joins TRBV11-3 and TRBJ2-7, with 7 bases fitting TRBD1. The CDR3 totals 15 residues. CDR1 is SGHNT, CDR2 YENEEA, per germline. The J segment lost 1 base and the V segment lost 5 bases, leaving 8 bases of the junction unmatched. The full variable domain, rest sourced from reference TRBV11-3 and TRBJ2-7, is EAGVVQSPRYKIIEKKQPVAFWCNPISGHNTLYWYLQNLGQGPELLIRYENEEAVDDSQLPKDRFSAERLKGVDSTLKIQPAELGDSAVYLCASSLEEDRSYEQYFGPGTRLTVT.

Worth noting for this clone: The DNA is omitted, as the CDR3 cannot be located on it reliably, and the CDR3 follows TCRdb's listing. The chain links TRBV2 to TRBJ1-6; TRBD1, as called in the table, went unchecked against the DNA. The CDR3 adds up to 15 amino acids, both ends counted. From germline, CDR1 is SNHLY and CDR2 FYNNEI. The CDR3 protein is CASSSSTGVDSPLHF.

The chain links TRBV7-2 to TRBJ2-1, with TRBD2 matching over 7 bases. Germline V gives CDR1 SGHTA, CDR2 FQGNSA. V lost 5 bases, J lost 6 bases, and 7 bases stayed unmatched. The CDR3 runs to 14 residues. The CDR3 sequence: CASSQRTSFNEQFF. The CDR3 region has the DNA TGTGCCAGCAGCCAAAGGACTAGTTTCAATGAGCAGTTCTTC.

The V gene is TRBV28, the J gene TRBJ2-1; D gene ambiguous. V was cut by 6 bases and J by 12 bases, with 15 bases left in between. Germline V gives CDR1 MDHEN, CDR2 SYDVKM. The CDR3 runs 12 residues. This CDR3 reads CASSSDPIGQFF. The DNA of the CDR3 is TGTGCCAGCAGCTCCGACCCGATCGGGCAGTTCTTC. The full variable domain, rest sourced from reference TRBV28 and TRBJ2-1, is DVKVTQSSRYLVKRTGEKVFLECVQDMDHENMFWYRQDPGLGLRLIYFSYDVKMKEKGDIPEGYSVSREKKERFSLILESASTNQTSMYLCASSSDPIGQFFGPGTRLTVL.

CDR3 protein: CASSVLGREPSYEQYF. The CDR3 DNA follows: TGTGCCAGCAGCGTATTAGGTCGGGAGCCCTCCTACGAGCAGTACTTC. The chain is built from TRBV9 and TRBJ2-7; weak D call: TRBD2 (6 bases). With 1 base removed from V and 0 bases from J, the gap between germline ends came to 14 bases. This CDR3 region has 16 residues. Germline values: CDR1 SGDLS, CDR2 YYNGEE.

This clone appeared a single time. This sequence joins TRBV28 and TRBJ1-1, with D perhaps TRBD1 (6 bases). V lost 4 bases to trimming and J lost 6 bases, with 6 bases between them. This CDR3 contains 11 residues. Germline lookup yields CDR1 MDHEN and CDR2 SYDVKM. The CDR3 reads CASSWGPEAFF. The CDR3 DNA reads TGTGCCAGCAGTTGGGGGCCTGAAGCTTTCTTT.

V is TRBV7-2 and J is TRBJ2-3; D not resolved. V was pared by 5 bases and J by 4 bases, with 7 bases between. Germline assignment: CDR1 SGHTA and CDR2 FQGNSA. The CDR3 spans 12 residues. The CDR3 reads CASSPPADTQYF. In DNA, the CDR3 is TGTGCCAGCAGCCCCCCCGCAGATACGCAGTATTTT.

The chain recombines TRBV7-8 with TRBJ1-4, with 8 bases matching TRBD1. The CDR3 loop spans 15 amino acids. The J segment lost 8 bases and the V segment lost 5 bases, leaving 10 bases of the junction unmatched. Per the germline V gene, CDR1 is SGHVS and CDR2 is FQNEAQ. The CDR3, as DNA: TGTGCCAGCAGCGGGGACCCGGGACAGGAAGAAAAACTGTTTTTT. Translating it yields CASSGDPGQEEKLFF.

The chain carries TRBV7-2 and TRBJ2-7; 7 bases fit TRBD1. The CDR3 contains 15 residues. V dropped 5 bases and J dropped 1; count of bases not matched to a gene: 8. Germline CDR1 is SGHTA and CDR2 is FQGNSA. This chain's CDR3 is CASSPMTGPSYEQYF. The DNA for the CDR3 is TGTGCCAGCAGCCCTATGACAGGGCCATCCTACGAGCAGTACTTC.

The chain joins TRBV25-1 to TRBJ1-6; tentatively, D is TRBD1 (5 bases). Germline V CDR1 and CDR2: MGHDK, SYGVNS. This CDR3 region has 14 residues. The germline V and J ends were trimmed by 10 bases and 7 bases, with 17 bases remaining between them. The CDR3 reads CATMDRGRNSPLHF. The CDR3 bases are TGTGCCACGATGGATCGGGGGAGAAATTCACCCCTCCACTTT.

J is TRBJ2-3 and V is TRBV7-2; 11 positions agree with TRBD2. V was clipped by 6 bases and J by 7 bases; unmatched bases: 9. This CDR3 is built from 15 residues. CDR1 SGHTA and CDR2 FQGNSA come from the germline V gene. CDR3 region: CASRSPGTSGYTQYF. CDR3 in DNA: TGTGCCAGCAGAAGTCCCGGGACTAGCGGTTATACGCAGTATTTT.

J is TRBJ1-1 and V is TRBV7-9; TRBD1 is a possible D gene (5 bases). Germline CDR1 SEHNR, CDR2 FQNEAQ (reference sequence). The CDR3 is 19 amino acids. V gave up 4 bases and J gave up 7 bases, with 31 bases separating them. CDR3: CASSYPGRLIGPLAGEAFF. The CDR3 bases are TGTGCCAGCAGCTACCCGGGACGGCTCATTGGCCCCCTAGCGGGTGAAGCTTTCTTT. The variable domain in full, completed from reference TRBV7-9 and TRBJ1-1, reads DTGVSQNPRHKITKRGQNVTFRCDPISEHNRLYWYRQTLGQGPEFLTYFQNEAQLEKSRLLSDRFSAERPKGSFSTLEIQRTEQGDSAMYLCASSYPGRLIGPLAGEAFFGQGTRLTVV.